This is a list of T cell receptor beta chains from one sample in a study of OX40 agonist ivuxolimab in advanced cancers. The method was immunoSEQ multiplex PCR; TCRdb's version includes in-frame clones alone and lacks a portion of them. Of about 49,000 clones detected, about 86% appear once; the ten largest clones hold 6% to 7.5%. The sequences come from CD4+ or CD8+ T cells sorted from blood, collected in a trial of the OX40 agonist ivuxolimab. The receptors were sampled from an adult with an advanced solid tumor such as melanoma, head and neck, liver or kidney cancer. The CDR3 runs from the conserved cysteine through the conserved F or W. Each record gives: clone size, V gene, D gene, J gene, CDR3 protein, CDR3 DNA. D genes are given only for firm matches. Clone size is given for some rows only: seen once, a few or many times, or a class if the clone is expanded.

size: -; V: TRBV9; D: -; J: TRBJ2-2; CDR3: CASSDRPLTGELFF; DNA: TGTGCCAGCAGCGACCGACCCCTCACCGGGGAGCTGTTTTTT
size: -; V: TRBV2; D: -; J: TRBJ1-2; CDR3: CASSSGFDGYTF; DNA: TGTGCCAGCAGCAGCGGGTTCGATGGCTACACCTTC
size: -; V: TRBV6-6; D: -; J: TRBJ1-1; CDR3: CASSYIGDTEAFF; DNA: TGTGCCAGCAGTTACATTGGGGACACTGAAGCTTTCTTT
size: -; V: TRBV25-1; D: TRBD2; J: TRBJ2-7; CDR3: CASSDLAGVFGGQYF; DNA: TGTGCCAGCAGTGACCTAGCGGGAGTATTTGGCGGGCAGTACTTC
size: -; V: TRBV4-1; D: -; J: TRBJ2-3; CDR3: CASSRPGDTQYF; DNA: TGCGCCAGCAGCCGCCCTGGGGATACGCAGTATTTT
size: -; V: TRBV2; D: TRBD1; J: TRBJ2-4; CDR3: CASSETGATLKNIQYF; DNA: TGTGCCAGCAGTGAGACAGGGGCCACCCTCAAAAACATTCAGTACTTC
size: -; V: TRBV10-1; D: -; J: TRBJ2-3; CDR3: CASTDFERGNTDTQYF; DNA: TGCGCCAGCACCGATTTTGAAAGGGGGAACACAGATACGCAGTATTTT
size: -; V: TRBV19; D: TRBD2; J: TRBJ2-1; CDR3: CATINSQRGDNEQFF; DNA: TGTGCCACCATAAACTCCCAGCGGGGGGACAATGAGCAGTTCTTC
size: -; V: TRBV29-1; D: -; J: TRBJ1-1; CDR3: CSVGLGLEAFF; DNA: TGCAGCGTTGGACTGGGATTGGAAGCTTTCTTT
size: -; V: TRBV27; D: -; J: TRBJ1-4; CDR3: CASSHRVTDEKLFF; DNA: TGTGCCAGCAGTCACAGGGTCACTGATGAAAAACTGTTTTTT
size: -; V: TRBV19; D: TRBD1; J: TRBJ1-1; CDR3: CASSVWDRGATTEAFF; DNA: TGTGCCAGTAGTGTATGGGACAGGGGGGCGACGACTGAAGCTTTCTTT
size: -; V: TRBV4-3; D: TRBD2; J: TRBJ2-7; CDR3: CASSQDSTGLGRYEQYF; DNA: TGCGCCAGCAGCCAAGATTCGACGGGACTAGGTCGATACGAGCAGTACTTC
size: -; V: TRBV29-1; D: TRBD1; J: TRBJ2-5; CDR3: CSVDGDRQETQYF; DNA: TGCAGCGTGGACGGGGACAGACAAGAGACCCAGTACTTC
size: many; V: TRBV27; D: TRBD2; J: TRBJ2-7; CDR3: CASSLLTAGGPIYEQYF; DNA: TGTGCCAGCAGTTTATTAACGGCGGGAGGGCCCATCTACGAGCAGTACTTC
size: -; V: TRBV27; D: -; J: TRBJ1-2; CDR3: CASSFGQGYGYTF; DNA: TGTGCCAGCAGTTTCGGGCAAGGGTATGGCTACACCTTC
size: few; V: TRBV7-6; D: TRBD2; J: TRBJ2-3; CDR3: CASSLAGGLVTDTQYF; DNA: TGTGCCAGCAGCTTAGCGGGGGGGTTGGTCACAGATACGCAGTATTTT
size: -; V: TRBV9; D: TRBD2; J: TRBJ2-7; CDR3: CASSVAGGQYEQYF; DNA: TGTGCCAGCAGCGTAGCGGGAGGGCAATACGAGCAGTACTTC
size: -; V: TRBV7-9; D: -; J: TRBJ2-2; CDR3: CASSRKESGGHYTGELFF; DNA: TGTGCCAGCAGCCGAAAAGAGAGCGGAGGTCATTACACCGGGGAGCTGTTTTTT
size: medium-sized; V: TRBV7-9; D: -; J: TRBJ2-1; CDR3: CASSLDPGDNEQFF; DNA: TGTGCCAGCAGCTTAGATCCGGGAGACAATGAGCAGTTCTTC
size: -; V: TRBV10-1; D: -; J: TRBJ1-5; CDR3: CASSDGQSNQPQHF; DNA: TGCGCCAGCAGTGATGGACAGAGCAATCAGCCCCAGCATTTT
size: -; V: TRBV6-1; D: -; J: TRBJ1-1; CDR3: CASSPGGYTEAFF; DNA: TGTGCCAGCAGCCCGGGTGGCTACACTGAAGCTTTCTTT